These 8 T cell receptor beta chains were all obtained from the same sample, sequenced in a study of cytomegalovirus exposure and HLA in healthy donors. Amplification used 60 Vbeta primers and 13 Jbeta primers. The protocol was immunoSEQ multiplex PCR, while the TCRdb copy is restricted to in-frame clones and leaves out a portion. The table includes more than 200,000 clones, more than 75% detected once. Source material: PBMCs. The receptors were gathered from a man aged 40-49 years in good health and CMV-seropositive.

The chain carries TRBV13 and TRBJ2-7; 10 nucleotides align to TRBD2. V shed 5 bases, J shed 2 bases, and the junction held 9 bases outside the gene matches. This CDR3 region has 16 residues. Germline CDR1 reads PRHDT; CDR2 reads FYEKMQ (reference sequence). The CDR3 sequence is CASSPASGGNPYEQYF. The CDR3 DNA sequence: TGTGCCAGCAGCCCAGCTAGCGGGGGAAATCCCTACGAGCAGTACTTC.

This clone has a single count. The chain carries TRBV29-1 and TRBJ2-2, with a weak D call TRBD2 (5 bases). V was clipped by 7 bases and J by 4 bases, with 7 bases between them. The CDR3 runs 11 residues. CDR1 and CDR2 (germline): SQVTM, ANQGSEA. The CDR3 region has the DNA TGCAGCGCCCTAGCCACCGGGGAGCTGTTTTTT. Its translation is CSALATGELFF.

This chain joins TRBV19 and TRBJ2-1; 9 nucleotides align to TRBD2. The junction had 11 bases not matched to a gene; V was cut back by 5 bases and J by 9 bases. The CDR3 sequence is 15 residues long. The V gene's germline CDR1 is LNHDA and CDR2 SQIVND (reference sequence). For the CDR3, the DNA is TGTGCCAGTAGTCCCGGGACTAGCCGCCTGTCTGAGCAGTTCTTC. Amino acid sequence: CASSPGTSRLSEQFF.

This chain connects TRBV30 to TRBJ1-1, with 8 bases identical to TRBD1. Trimming at V came to 0 bases and at J to 1 base, leaving 1 base not matched to a gene. The V gene's germline CDR1 is GTSNPN and CDR2 SVGIG (reference sequence). This CDR3 has 14 amino acids. The CDR3 is CAWSVQGGNTEAFF. Written as DNA, the CDR3 is TGTGCCTGGAGTGTACAGGGGGGGAACACTGAAGCTTTCTTT.

V gene TRBV6-1 combines with J gene TRBJ2-1; tentative D call: TRBD2 (7 bases). Trimming pared 10 bases from V and 3 bases from J, leaving 19 bases between. Germline V lookup: CDR1 MNHNS, CDR2 SASEGT. CDR3 length: 15 residues. The CDR3 protein is CATRRGGSNYNEQFF. In DNA form, the CDR3 reads TGTGCCACCCGAAGGGGGGGGAGTAACTACAATGAGCAGTTCTTC.

The chain joins TRBV4-1 to TRBJ2-1; TRBD2 aligns across 10 bases. The J segment lost 8 bases and the V segment lost 9 bases, leaving 7 bases of the junction unmatched. In germline, CDR1 is MGHRA, CDR2 YSYEKL. This CDR3 is 13 amino acids long. CDR3 residues: CARGTSARDEQFF. The CDR3 DNA reads as TGCGCCAGGGGGACTAGCGCCAGGGATGAGCAGTTCTTC.

The chain recombines TRBV9 with TRBJ1-1; 9 nucleotides agree with TRBD1. V was clipped by 2 bases and J by 2 bases; unmatched bases: 4. The CDR3 has 15 amino acids. Germline V gene sequence: CDR1 SGDLS, CDR2 YYNGEE. Here the CDR3 reads CASSVGTGINTEAFF. As DNA, the CDR3 is TGTGCCAGCAGCGTTGGGACAGGGATCAACACTGAAGCTTTCTTT.

J is TRBJ2-1 and V is TRBV28, with TRBD1 identical over 10 bases. The germline V gene encodes CDR1 MDHEN and CDR2 SYDVKM. V shed 4 bases and J 1 base; nucleotides not matched to a gene: 13. The CDR3 totals 19 residues. The CDR3 DNA sequence: TGTGCCAGCAGTTCTCGACAGGGGGCGCGCCCTAGTTCCTACAATGAGCAGTTCTTC. Its translation: CASSSRQGARPSSYNEQFF.